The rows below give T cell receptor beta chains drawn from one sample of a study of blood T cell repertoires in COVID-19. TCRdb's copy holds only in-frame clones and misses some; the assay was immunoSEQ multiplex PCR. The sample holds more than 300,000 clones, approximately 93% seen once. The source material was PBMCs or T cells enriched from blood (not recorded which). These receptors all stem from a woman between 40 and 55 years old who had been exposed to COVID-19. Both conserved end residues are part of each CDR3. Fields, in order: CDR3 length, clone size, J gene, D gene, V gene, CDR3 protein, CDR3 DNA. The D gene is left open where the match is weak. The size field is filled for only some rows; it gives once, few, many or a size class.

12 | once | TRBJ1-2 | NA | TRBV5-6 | CASERANYGYTF | TGTGCCAGTGAGCGGGCCAACTATGGCTACACCTTC
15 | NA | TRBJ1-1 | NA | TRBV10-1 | CASSDPRGSVTEAFF | TGCGCCAGCAGTGATCCGCGGGGGTCGGTCACTGAAGCTTTCTTT
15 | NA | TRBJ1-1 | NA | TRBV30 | CAWSVGDKLNTEAFF | TGTGCCTGGAGTGTAGGCGACAAATTGAACACTGAAGCTTTCTTT
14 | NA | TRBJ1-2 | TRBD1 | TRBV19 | CASSIPGTGYGYTF | TGTGCCAGTAGTATCCCCGGGACAGGGTATGGCTACACCTTC
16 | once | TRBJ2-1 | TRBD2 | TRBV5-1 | CASSTGTSGRVNEQFF | TGCGCCAGCAGCACGGGGACTAGCGGGAGGGTAAATGAGCAGTTCTTC
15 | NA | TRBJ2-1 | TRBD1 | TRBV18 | CASSPTGTGVNEQFF | TGTGCCAGCTCACCGACCGGGACAGGGGTCAATGAGCAGTTCTTC
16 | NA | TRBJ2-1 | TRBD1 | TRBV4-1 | CASSQDADRVGDEQFF | TGCGCCAGCAGCCAAGACGCGGACAGGGTGGGCGATGAGCAGTTCTTC
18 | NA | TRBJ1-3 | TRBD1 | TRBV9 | CASSVTHRGQGIGNTIYF | TGTGCCAGCAGCGTAACCCACCGTGGACAGGGGATCGGAAACACCATATATTTT
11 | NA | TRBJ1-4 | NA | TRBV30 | CAQGIKEKLFF | TGTGCTCAGGGTATAAAGGAAAAACTGTTTTTT
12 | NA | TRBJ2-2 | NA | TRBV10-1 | CASSGQPGELFF | TGCGCCAGCAGCGGACAGCCCGGGGAGCTGTTTTTT
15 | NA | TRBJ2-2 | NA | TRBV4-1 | CASSRDITDTGELFF | TGCGCCAGCAGCCGTGACATAACTGACACCGGGGAGCTGTTTTTT
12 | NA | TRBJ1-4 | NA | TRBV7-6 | CASSGANEKLFF | TGTGCCAGCAGCGGGGCAAATGAAAAACTGTTTTTT
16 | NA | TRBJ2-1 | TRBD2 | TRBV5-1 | CASSFRAGDVLNEQFF | TGCGCCAGCAGCTTTAGGGCGGGAGACGTATTGAATGAGCAGTTCTTC
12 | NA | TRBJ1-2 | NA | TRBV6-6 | CASRSWRGGYTF | TGTGCCAGCAGATCATGGAGGGGTGGCTACACCTTC
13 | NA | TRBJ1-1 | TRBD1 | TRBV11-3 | CASSLGQGLRAFF | TGTGCCAGCAGCTTAGGACAGGGGCTACGAGCTTTCTTT
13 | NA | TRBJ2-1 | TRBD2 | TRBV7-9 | CASRVAGGNEQFF | TGTGCCAGCAGGGTAGCGGGCGGCAATGAGCAGTTCTTC
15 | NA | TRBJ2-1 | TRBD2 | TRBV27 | CASSVTSGGNNEQFF | TGTGCCAGCAGTGTGACTAGCGGGGGGAACAATGAGCAGTTCTTC
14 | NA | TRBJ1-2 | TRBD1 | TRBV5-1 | CASSSGQGYAGYTF | TGCGCCAGCAGCTCTGGACAGGGGTACGCTGGCTACACCTTC
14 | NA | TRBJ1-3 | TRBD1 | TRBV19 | CASKDRPSGNTIYF | TGTGCCAGTAAGGACAGGCCCTCTGGAAACACCATATATTTT
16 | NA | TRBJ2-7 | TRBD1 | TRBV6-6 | CASSRKQGSSSYEQYF | TGTGCCAGCAGTCGAAAACAGGGGTCGAGCTCCTACGAGCAGTACTTC
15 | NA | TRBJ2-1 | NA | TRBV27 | CASSFRWELRDEQFF | TGTGCCAGCAGTTTCCGTTGGGAGTTAAGAGATGAGCAGTTCTTC
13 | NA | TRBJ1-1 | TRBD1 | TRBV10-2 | CASGTGMNTEAFF | TGCGCCAGCGGGACAGGGATGAACACTGAAGCTTTCTTT
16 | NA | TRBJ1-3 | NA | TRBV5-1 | CASSLELGASGNTIYF | TGCGCCAGCAGCTTGGAGTTAGGGGCCTCTGGAAACACCATATATTTT
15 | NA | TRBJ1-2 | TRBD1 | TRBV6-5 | CASSTSGQGSYGYTF | TGTGCCAGCAGTACCTCCGGACAGGGGTCCTATGGCTACACCTTC
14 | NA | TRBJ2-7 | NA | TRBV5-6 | CASSLGGGPHEQYF | TGTGCCAGCAGCTTAGGGGGAGGGCCTCACGAGCAGTACTTC
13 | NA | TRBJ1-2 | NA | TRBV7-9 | CASSSQGLYGYTF | TGTGCCAGCAGCTCCCAGGGTCTCTATGGCTACACCTTC
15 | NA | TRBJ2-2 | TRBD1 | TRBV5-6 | CASRFEQGGAGELFF | TGTGCCAGCAGATTCGAACAGGGGGGAGCCGGGGAGCTGTTTTTT
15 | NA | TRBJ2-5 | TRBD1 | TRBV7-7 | CASSSTGAPQETQYF | TGTGCTAGCAGCTCGACAGGGGCCCCCCAAGAGACCCAGTACTTC
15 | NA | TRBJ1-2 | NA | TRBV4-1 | CASAPQKEVDYGYTF | TGCGCCAGCGCCCCCCAAAAGGAGGTTGACTATGGCTACACCTTC
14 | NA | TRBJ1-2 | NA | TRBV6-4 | CASSDTASSYGYTF | TGTGCCAGCAGTGACACAGCTTCCTCCTATGGCTACACCTTC
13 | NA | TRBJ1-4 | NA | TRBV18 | CASSPGGAQGLFF | TGTGCCAGCTCACCCGGGGGGGCCCAGGGACTGTTTTTT
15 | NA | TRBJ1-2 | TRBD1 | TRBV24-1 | CATSDPSGTEYGYTF | TGTGCCACCAGTGATCCCTCCGGGACAGAATATGGCTACACCTTC
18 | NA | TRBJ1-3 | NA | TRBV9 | CASSVTVGGGRSGNTIYF | TGTGCCAGCAGCGTAACTGTCGGGGGAGGGCGCTCTGGAAACACCATATATTTT
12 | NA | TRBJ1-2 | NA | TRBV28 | CASSFRGYGYTF | TGTGCCAGCAGTTTCAGGGGCTATGGCTACACCTTC
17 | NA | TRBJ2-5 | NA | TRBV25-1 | CASSESTSGVAGETQYF | TGTGCCAGCAGTGAATCTACCTCAGGGGTAGCCGGAGAGACCCAGTACTTC
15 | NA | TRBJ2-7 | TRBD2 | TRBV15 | CATSRPGLESYEQYF | TGTGCCACCAGCAGACCGGGACTAGAGTCCTACGAGCAGTACTTC
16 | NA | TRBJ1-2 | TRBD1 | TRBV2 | CASSATGDRDDHGYTF | TGTGCCAGCAGTGCGACGGGGGACAGGGATGATCATGGCTACACCTTC
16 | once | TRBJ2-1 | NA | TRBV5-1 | CASSLDPAGSYNEQFF | TGCGCCAGCAGCTTGGACCCAGCGGGTTCCTACAATGAGCAGTTCTTC
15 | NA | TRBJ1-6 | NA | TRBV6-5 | CASSYSAGWRSPLHF | TGTGCCAGCAGTTACTCGGCCGGTTGGAGATCACCCCTCCACTTT
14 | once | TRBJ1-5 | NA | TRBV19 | CASSIGQINQPQHF | TGTGCCAGTAGTATTGGGCAGATCAATCAGCCCCAGCATTTT
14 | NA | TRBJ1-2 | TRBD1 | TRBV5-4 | CASSLGGQAYGYTF | TGTGCCAGCAGCCTGGGCGGACAGGCCTATGGCTACACCTTC
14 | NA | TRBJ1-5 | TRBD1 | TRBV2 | CASSVQGVNQPQHF | TGTGCCAGCAGTGTACAGGGGGTAAATCAGCCCCAGCATTTT
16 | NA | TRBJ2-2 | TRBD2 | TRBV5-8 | CASSWGRAGATGELFF | TGTGCCAGCAGCTGGGGGAGAGCGGGAGCCACCGGGGAGCTGTTTTTT
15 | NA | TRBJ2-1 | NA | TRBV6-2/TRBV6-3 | CASSEGVSFYNEQFF | TGTGCCAGCAGCGAGGGGGTCTCTTTTTACAATGAGCAGTTCTTC
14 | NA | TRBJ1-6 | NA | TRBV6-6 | CASSQKTVNSPLHF | TGTGCCAGCAGCCAAAAAACAGTCAATTCACCCCTCCACTTT
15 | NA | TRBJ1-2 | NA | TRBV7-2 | CASSQGRERGYGYTF | TGTGCCAGCAGCCAGGGGCGGGAGAGAGGATATGGCTACACCTTC
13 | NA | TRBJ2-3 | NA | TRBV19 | CASSEIHRDTQYF | TGTGCCAGTAGTGAAATCCACAGGGATACGCAGTATTTT
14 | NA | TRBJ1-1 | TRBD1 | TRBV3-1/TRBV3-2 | CASSLRQGQTEAFF | TGTGCCAGCAGCCTCCGACAGGGGCAAACTGAAGCTTTCTTT
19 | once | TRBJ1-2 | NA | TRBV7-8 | CASRSPLKGQTKRGYGYTF | TGTGCCAGCAGGTCGCCCCTCAAAGGACAGACGAAACGAGGCTATGGCTACACCTTC
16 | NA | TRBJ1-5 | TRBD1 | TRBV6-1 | CASSGYRGLSNQPQHF | TGTGCCAGCAGTGGTTACAGGGGGCTCAGCAATCAGCCCCAGCATTTT